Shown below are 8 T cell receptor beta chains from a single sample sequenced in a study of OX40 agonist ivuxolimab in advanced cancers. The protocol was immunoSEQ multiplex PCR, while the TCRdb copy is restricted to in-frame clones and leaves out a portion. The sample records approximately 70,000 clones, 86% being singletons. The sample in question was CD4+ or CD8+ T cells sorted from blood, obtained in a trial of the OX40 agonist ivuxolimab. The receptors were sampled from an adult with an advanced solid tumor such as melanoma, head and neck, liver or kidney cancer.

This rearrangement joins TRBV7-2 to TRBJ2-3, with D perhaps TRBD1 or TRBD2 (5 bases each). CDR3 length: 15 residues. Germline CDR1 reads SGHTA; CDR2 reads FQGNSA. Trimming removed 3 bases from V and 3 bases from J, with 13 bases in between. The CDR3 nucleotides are TGTGCCAGCAGCTTTGGTGGGGGTTGGACAGATACGCAGTATTTT. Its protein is CASSFGGGWTDTQYF. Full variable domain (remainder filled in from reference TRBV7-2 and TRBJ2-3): GAGVSQSPSNKVTEKGKDVELRCDPISGHTALYWYRQSLGQGLEFLIYFQGNSAPDKSGLPSDRFSAERTGGSVSTLTIQRTQQEDSAVYLCASSFGGGWTDTQYFGPGTRLTVL.

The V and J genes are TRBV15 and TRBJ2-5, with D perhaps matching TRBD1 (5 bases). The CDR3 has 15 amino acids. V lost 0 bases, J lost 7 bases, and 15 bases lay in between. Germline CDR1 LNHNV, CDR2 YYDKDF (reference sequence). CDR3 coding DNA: TGTGCCACCAGCAGAGATAGGGGTCTCCTAGGGACCCAGTACTTC. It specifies CATSRDRGLLGTQYF.

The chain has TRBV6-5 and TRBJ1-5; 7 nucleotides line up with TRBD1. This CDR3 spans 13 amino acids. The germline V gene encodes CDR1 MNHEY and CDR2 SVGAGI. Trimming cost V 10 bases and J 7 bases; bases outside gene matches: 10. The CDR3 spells CATKDRAQQPQHF. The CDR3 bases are TGTGCCACCAAAGACAGGGCCCAACAGCCCCAGCATTTT.

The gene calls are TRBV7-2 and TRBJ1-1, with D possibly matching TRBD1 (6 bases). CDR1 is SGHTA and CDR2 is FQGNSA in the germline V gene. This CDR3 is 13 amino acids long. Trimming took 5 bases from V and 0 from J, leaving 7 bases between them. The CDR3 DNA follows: TGTGCCAGCAGCACAGGGATGAACACTGAAGCTTTCTTT. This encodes CASSTGMNTEAFF.

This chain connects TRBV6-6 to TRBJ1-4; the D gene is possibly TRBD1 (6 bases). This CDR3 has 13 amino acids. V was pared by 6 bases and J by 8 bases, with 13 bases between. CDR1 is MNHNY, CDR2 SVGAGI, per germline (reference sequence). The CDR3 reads CASRGTGYEKLFF. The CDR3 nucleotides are TGTGCCAGCAGGGGTACAGGGTACGAAAAACTGTTTTTT.

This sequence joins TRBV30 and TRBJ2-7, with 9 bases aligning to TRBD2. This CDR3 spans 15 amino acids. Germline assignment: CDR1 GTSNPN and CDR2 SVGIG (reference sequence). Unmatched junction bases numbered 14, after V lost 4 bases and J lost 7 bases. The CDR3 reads CAWTVRRGRAWEQYF. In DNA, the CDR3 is TGTGCCTGGACTGTAAGGCGCGGGAGGGCTTGGGAGCAGTACTTC.

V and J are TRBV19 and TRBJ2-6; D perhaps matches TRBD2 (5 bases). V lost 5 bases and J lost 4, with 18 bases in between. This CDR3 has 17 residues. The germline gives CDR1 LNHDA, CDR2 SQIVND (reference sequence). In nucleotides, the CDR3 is TGTGCCAGTAGTCTCCCCTTTTCGAGGGCGGGGGCCAACGTCCTGACTTTC. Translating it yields CASSLPFSRAGANVLTF.

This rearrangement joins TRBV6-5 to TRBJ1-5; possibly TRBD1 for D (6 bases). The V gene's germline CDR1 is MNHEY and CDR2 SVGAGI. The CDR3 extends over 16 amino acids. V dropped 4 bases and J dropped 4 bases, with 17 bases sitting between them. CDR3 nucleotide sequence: TGTGCCAGCAGTTCCACCCGGACAGCCTTAAATCAGCCCCAGCATTTT. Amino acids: CASSSTRTALNQPQHF.